These 22 T cell receptor beta chains share one sample of origin, sequenced in a study of cytomegalovirus exposure and HLA in healthy donors. The PCR contained 60 Vbeta and 13 Jbeta primers. Profiling relied on immunoSEQ multiplex PCR, and the TCRdb table lists in-frame clones only, not all of them. The sample holds 150,000 to 200,000 clones, 81% seen once. Sequenced material: PBMCs. The receptors here all came from a young woman in good health and CMV-seropositive.

This sequence joins TRBV15 and TRBJ1-5; tentatively, D is TRBD1 (6 bases). V lost 1 base and J 0 bases, leaving 19 bases between the germline ends. Germline V CDR1 and CDR2: LNHNV, YYDKDF (reference sequence). CDR3 length: 19 residues. In nucleotides, the CDR3 is TGTGCCACCAGCAGAGTAGGGGGGGGTTTCCCTTATAGCAATCAGCCCCAGCATTTT. Translation gives CATSRVGGGFPYSNQPQHF.

The rearrangement joins TRBV5-6 to TRBJ1-2; D remains ambiguous. The germline CDR1 and CDR2 sequences are SGHDT and YYEEEE. CDR3 length equals 16 residues. V was cut by 1 base and J by 7 bases, with 20 bases left in between. Here the CDR3 reads CASSLSGKFYEGGYTF. DNA of the CDR3: TGTGCCAGCAGCTTGAGTGGAAAGTTTTATGAGGGTGGCTACACCTTC.

CDR3 sequence reads: CASSLAGGQGASFEAFF. As DNA, the CDR3 is TGCGCCAGCAGCTTGGCTGGGGGACAGGGGGCCTCTTTTGAAGCTTTCTTT. The rearrangement uses TRBV5-1 and TRBJ1-1; 12 bases agree with TRBD1. Germline V gene sequence: CDR1 SGHRS, CDR2 YFSETQ. V lost 0 bases and J lost 7; bases outside the gene matches: 10. The CDR3 runs 17 residues.

The chain uses TRBV18 and TRBJ1-4; no clear D. Germline CDR1 and CDR2: KGHSH and LQKENI. CDR3 size: 14 residues. Deletions cut 3 bases from V and 3 bases from J, with 8 bases between. The CDR3 protein is CASSPARSNEKLFF. The DNA of the CDR3 is TGTGCCAGCTCACCGGCCAGGTCTAATGAAAAACTGTTTTTT.

Here the CDR3 reads CASSDSYTGELFF. Written as DNA, the CDR3 is TGTGCCAGCAGCGACAGTTACACCGGGGAGCTGTTTTTT. The chain employs TRBV6-5 and TRBJ2-2; D possibly corresponds to TRBD1 (5 bases). Trimming left V 6 bases short and J 3 bases short, with 8 bases between. Germline CDR1 reads MNHEY; CDR2 reads SVGAGI. The CDR3 consists of 13 residues.

The rearrangement joins TRBV7-3 to TRBJ2-1, with TRBD2 matching over 13 bases. The germline V gene encodes CDR1 SGHTA and CDR2 FQGTGA. This CDR3 is 19 amino acids long. J gave up 0 bases and V 2 bases, and 7 bases lay outside the gene matches. The CDR3 DNA reads TGTGCCAGCAGCTTATCGGGGACTAGCGGGATTAGCTCCTACAATGAGCAGTTCTTC. Encoded protein: CASSLSGTSGISSYNEQFF.

This chain links TRBV2 with TRBJ1-4, with a weak D call TRBD1 (5 bases). V gave up 2 bases and J gave up 8 bases, with 12 bases separating them. The V gene's germline CDR1 is SNHLY and CDR2 FYNNEI. The CDR3 runs 14 residues. CDR3 in amino acids: CASSERQTGEKLFF. The CDR3 DNA sequence: TGTGCCAGCAGTGAAAGGCAAACAGGCGAAAAACTGTTTTTT.

V is TRBV28 and J is TRBJ1-4; 8 nucleotides align to TRBD1. Germline V gene data show CDR1 as MDHEN and CDR2 as SYDVKM. The CDR3 extends over 13 amino acids. Unmatched junction bases numbered 8, after V lost 10 bases and J lost 7 bases. CDR3 sequence: CATQGQAFEKLFF. CDR3 nucleotide sequence: TGTGCCACCCAGGGACAGGCATTTGAAAAACTGTTTTTT. The entire variable domain, with the rest obtained from reference TRBV28 and TRBJ1-4, is as follows: DVKVTQSSRYLVKRTGEKVFLECVQDMDHENMFWYRQDPGLGLRLIYFSYDVKMKEKGDIPEGYSVSREKKERFSLILESASTNQTSMYLCATQGQAFEKLFFGSGTQLSVL.

The V gene is TRBV29-1, the J gene TRBJ2-4, with D possibly TRBD2 on 6 matching bases. V lost 4 bases, J lost 0 bases, and 13 bases lay in between. CDR3 length: 15 amino acids. Germline CDR1 reads SQVTM; CDR2 reads ANQGSEA. The CDR3 is CSVALADLAKNIQYF. CDR3 sequence (DNA): TGCAGCGTTGCGTTAGCGGATTTAGCCAAAAACATTCAGTACTTC. Drawing the rest from reference TRBV29-1 and TRBJ2-4, the complete variable domain is SAVISQKPSRDICQRGTSLTIQCQVDSQVTMMFWYRQQPGQSLTLIATANQGSEATYESGFVIDKFPISRPNLTFSTLTVSNMSPEDSSIYLCSVALADLAKNIQYFGAGTRLSVL.

The chain is built from TRBV15 and TRBJ2-7, with D uncertain. From germline, CDR1 is LNHNV and CDR2 YYDKDF (reference sequence). This CDR3 has 13 residues. V lost 3 bases to trimming and J lost 6 bases, with 12 bases between them. CDR3 bases: TGTGCCACCAGCAGGGCCTGGGCCGGCGAGCAGTACTTC. It is translated as CATSRAWAGEQYF.

This clone has a single count. The chain is built from TRBV9 and TRBJ2-1; 7 positions match TRBD1. Germline CDR1 and CDR2: SGDLS and YYNGEE. This CDR3 comprises 15 residues. V was pared by 3 bases and J by 3 bases, with 6 bases of the junction left unmatched. CDR3 sequence: CASSEGAGFYNEQFF. CDR3 coding DNA: TGTGCCAGCAGCGAGGGGGCGGGTTTCTACAATGAGCAGTTCTTC.

The J gene is TRBJ2-2, the V gene TRBV25-1; D is uncertain. The CDR3 totals 14 residues. Deletions cut 2 bases from V and 3 bases from J, with 7 bases between. Germline CDR1 and CDR2: MGHDK and SYGVNS. This CDR3 reads CASSETRDTGELFF. The CDR3, as DNA: TGTGCCAGCAGTGAAACCCGGGACACCGGGGAGCTGTTTTTT.

With respect to this clone: Other DNA sequences in this sample translate to the same CDR3. This chain joins TRBV5-4 and TRBJ1-6; tentatively, D is TRBD1 (5 bases). V was shortened by 2 bases and J by 7 bases, with 10 bases between the two germline ends. The CDR3 totals 14 residues. CDR1 and CDR2 from the germline V gene are SGHNT and YYREEE (reference sequence). The CDR3 here is CASSFWGGNSPLHF. The CDR3 DNA follows: TGTGCCAGCAGCTTTTGGGGGGGAAATTCACCCCTCCACTTT.

The CDR3 region is CASSSGGDYEQYF. The DNA of the CDR3 is TGTGCCAGCAGTTCAGGCGGGGACTACGAGCAGTACTTC. The chain links TRBV28 to TRBJ2-7; D possibly corresponds to TRBD2 (6 bases). The CDR3 sequence is 13 residues long. The ends were cut back, 4 bases at V and 3 bases at J, with 10 bases in the middle. Germline CDR1 reads MDHEN; CDR2 reads SYDVKM.

The V gene is TRBV19, the J gene TRBJ1-3, with D perhaps TRBD1 (5 bases). V lost 4 bases and J lost 4, with 17 bases in between. The CDR3 has 16 amino acids. Germline CDR1 and CDR2: LNHDA and SQIVND (reference sequence). Here the CDR3 DNA reads TGTGCCAGTAGTAATCAGGGTGACCCTTCCGGAAACACCATATATTTT. Its translation: CASSNQGDPSGNTIYF.

V is TRBV11-3 and J is TRBJ2-1, with a weak D call TRBD2 (5 bases). The germline V and J ends were trimmed by 2 bases and 4 bases, with 18 bases remaining between them. Germline V gene data show CDR1 as SGHNT and CDR2 as YENEEA. This CDR3 region has 17 residues. The DNA of the CDR3 is TGTGCCAGCAGCTTATTGGGGAGCCACCCACCTTACAATGAGCAGTTCTTC. Translation gives CASSLLGSHPPYNEQFF.

CDR3 amino acids: CASSASGGENEQFF. The CDR3 DNA follows: TGTGCCAGCAGTGCTAGCGGGGGGGAGAATGAGCAGTTCTTC. The chain is built from TRBV6-4 and TRBJ2-1; 12 bases match TRBD2. J gave up 7 bases and V 4 bases, and 2 bases lay outside the gene matches. CDR3 length equals 14 residues. Germline lookup yields CDR1 MRHNA and CDR2 SNTAGT.

The chain employs TRBV18 and TRBJ1-6; D not certain. Germline V gene lookup returns CDR1 KGHSH and CDR2 LQKENI. The CDR3 is 15 amino acids. Trimming took off 3 bases at V and 6 bases at J, with 12 bases between the two ends. CDR3 DNA: TGTGCCAGCTCACCCTTTACAGATTCTAATTCACCCCTCCACTTT. Encoded protein: CASSPFTDSNSPLHF.

The J gene is TRBJ2-1, the V gene TRBV25-1; 8 bases are a match to TRBD1. The V gene's germline CDR1 is MGHDK and CDR2 SYGVNS. The V segment lost 4 bases and the J segment 7 bases; nucleotides outside the gene matches: 9. The CDR3 totals 15 residues. CDR3 protein: CASSALQGGSNEQFF. CDR3 DNA: TGTGCCAGCAGTGCTTTACAGGGGGGAAGTAATGAGCAGTTCTTC.

A remark on this clone: Other nucleotide sequences in the sample specify the same CDR3. The chain joins TRBV19 to TRBJ2-7; possibly TRBD2 for D (6 bases). Trimming removed 6 bases from V and 1 base from J, with 7 bases in between. The V gene's germline CDR1 is LNHDA and CDR2 SQIVND (reference sequence). There are 12 residues in the CDR3. In nucleotides, the CDR3 is TGTGCCAGTAGCCGGGGGTCCTACGAGCAGTACTTC. Translating it yields CASSRGSYEQYF.

V usage is TRBV25-1 and J usage is TRBJ2-5; a possible D gene is TRBD1 (6 bases). The germline V gene has CDR1 MGHDK and CDR2 SYGVNS. The CDR3 covers 17 residues. V was pared by 3 bases and J by 2 bases, with 19 bases between. The CDR3 region has the DNA TGTGCCAGCAGTGACCCGGACAGCATACTCACTCAAGAGACCCAGTACTTC. Encoded protein: CASSDPDSILTQETQYF.

The chain employs TRBV14 and TRBJ2-1; D is possibly TRBD2 (5 bases). The CDR3 sequence is 15 residues long. V dropped 1 base and J dropped 2 bases, with 9 bases sitting between them. The germline CDR1 and CDR2 sequences are SGHDN and FVKESK. In nucleotides, the CDR3 is TGTGCCAGCAGCCAAGCACTAGTTCCCTACAATGAGCAGTTCTTC. This codes for CASSQALVPYNEQFF. The entire variable domain, with the rest obtained from reference TRBV14 and TRBJ2-1, is as follows: EAGVTQFPSHSVIEKGQTVTLRCDPISGHDNLYWYRRVMGKEIKFLLHFVKESKQDESGMPNNRFLAERTGGTYSTLKVQPAELEDSGVYFCASSQALVPYNEQFFGPGTRLTVL.